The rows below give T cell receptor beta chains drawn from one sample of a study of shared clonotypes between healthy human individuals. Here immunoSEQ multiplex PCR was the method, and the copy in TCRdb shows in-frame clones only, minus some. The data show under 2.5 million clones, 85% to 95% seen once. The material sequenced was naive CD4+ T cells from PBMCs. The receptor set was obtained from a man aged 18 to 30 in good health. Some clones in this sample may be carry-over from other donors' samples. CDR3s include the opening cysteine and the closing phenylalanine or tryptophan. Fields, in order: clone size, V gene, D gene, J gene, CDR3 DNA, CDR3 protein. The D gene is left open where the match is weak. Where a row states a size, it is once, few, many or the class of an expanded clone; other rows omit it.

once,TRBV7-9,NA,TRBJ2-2,TGTGCCAGCAGCTTGGGGATCACAGGGCCCGGGGAGCTGTTTTTT,CASSLGITGPGELFF
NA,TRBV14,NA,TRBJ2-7,TGTGCCAGCAGCCAAAATCCTTCTTTCTACGAGCAGTACTTC,CASSQNPSFYEQYF
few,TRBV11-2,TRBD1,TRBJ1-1,TGTGCCAGCAGCCCCTTCCACAGGGGGAACACTGAAGCTTTCTTT,CASSPFHRGNTEAFF
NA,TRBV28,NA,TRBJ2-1,TGTGCCAGCAGTTTATCCGGGACACCCTACAATGAGCAGTTCTTC,CASSLSGTPYNEQFF
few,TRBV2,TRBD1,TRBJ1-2,TGTGCCAGGGCGACAGGGCTGGGTGACTATGGCTACACCTTC,CARATGLGDYGYTF
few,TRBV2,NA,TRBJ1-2,TGTGCCAGCAGTGTTCAAGGCCCGGGTGGCTACACCTTC,CASSVQGPGGYTF
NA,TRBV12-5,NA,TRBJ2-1,TGTGCTAGTGTCCTAGTGGGGGCGGGAGCCCACAATGAGCAGTTCTTC,CASVLVGAGAHNEQFF
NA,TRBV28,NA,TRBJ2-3,TGTGCCAGCAGTGCGACCACAGATACGCAGTATTTT,CASSATTDTQYF
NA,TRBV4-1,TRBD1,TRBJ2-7,TGCGCCAGCAGCCAAAGGGGGACAGGGGACTACGAGCAGTACTTC,CASSQRGTGDYEQYF
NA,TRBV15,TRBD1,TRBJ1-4,TGTGCCACCAGCAGAGGAGGGGACAGTTATGAAAAACTGTTTTTT,CATSRGGDSYEKLFF
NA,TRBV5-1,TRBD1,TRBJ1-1,TGCGCCAGCAGCTTGACGGGACAGATGAACACTGAAGCTTTCTTT,CASSLTGQMNTEAFF
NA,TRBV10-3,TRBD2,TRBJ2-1,TGTGCCATCAGCTACACTAGCGGGAGGACGGTGGATGAGCAGTTCTTC,CAISYTSGRTVDEQFF
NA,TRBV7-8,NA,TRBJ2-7,TGTGCCAGCACTGCGACTTCGCTAAAAGCCTACGAGCAGTACTTC,CASTATSLKAYEQYF
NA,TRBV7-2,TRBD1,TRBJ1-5,TGTGCCAGCAGCTTAGGGCAGGGGGCCCAGCCCCAGCATTTT,CASSLGQGAQPQHF
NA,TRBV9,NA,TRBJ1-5,TGTGCCAGCAGCTCCGATAGCAATCAGCCCCAGCATTTT,CASSSDSNQPQHF
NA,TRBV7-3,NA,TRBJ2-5,TGTGCCAGCAGCGAGGGTAGGGGCCGACAAGAGACCCAGTACTTC,CASSEGRGRQETQYF
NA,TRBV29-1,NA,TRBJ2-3,TGCAGCGTTGAAGAGGGGACAGATACGCAGTATTTT,CSVEEGTDTQYF
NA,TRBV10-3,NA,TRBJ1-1,TGTGCCATCAGTGAGCCGGACAGTCGGGAAGCTTTCTTT,CAISEPDSREAFF
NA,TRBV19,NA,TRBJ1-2,TGTGCCAGCACCCTGCGGGGTCTTGACTATGGCTACACCTTC,CASTLRGLDYGYTF
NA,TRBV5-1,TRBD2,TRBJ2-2,TGCGCCAGCAGCGAAGCGGGAGACTCTACCGGGGAGCTGTTTTTT,CASSEAGDSTGELFF
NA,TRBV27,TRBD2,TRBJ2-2,TGTGCCAGCAGTTTGGGGGCGGGAGGTGGGTACACCGGGGAGCTGTTTTTT,CASSLGAGGGYTGELFF
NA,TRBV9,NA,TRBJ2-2,TGTGCCAGCAGCTTAAACAGGGTCCCGTCCGGGGAGCTGTTTTTT,CASSLNRVPSGELFF
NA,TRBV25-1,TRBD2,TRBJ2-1,TGTGCCAGCGGAAAGGGACTAGGCAATGAGCAGTTCTTC,CASGKGLGNEQFF
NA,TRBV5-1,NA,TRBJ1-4,TGCGCCAGCGGAGGGGTGCCTAATGAAAAACTGTTTTTT,CASGGVPNEKLFF
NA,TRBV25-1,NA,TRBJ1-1,TGTGCCAGCAGTGAATTCAGGGGCACTGAAGCTTTCTTT,CASSEFRGTEAFF
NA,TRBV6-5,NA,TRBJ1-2,TGTGCCAGCAGTTACTCCTGGACAGCCCATGGCTACACCTTC,CASSYSWTAHGYTF
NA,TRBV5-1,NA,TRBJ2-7,TGCGCCAGCAGCGGTGGGGGGACTGCCTCCTACGAGCAGTACTTC,CASSGGGTASYEQYF
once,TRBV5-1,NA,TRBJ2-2,TGCGCCAGCAGCTGGGGGGGTCGACAGGAGGACACCGGGGAGCTGTTTTTT,CASSWGGRQEDTGELFF
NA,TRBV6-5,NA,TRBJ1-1,TGTGCCAGCAGTTACTCGGGACGGACTGAAGCTTTCTTT,CASSYSGRTEAFF
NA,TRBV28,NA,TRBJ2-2,TGTGCCAGCAGTCTCCGCCCGATCAACACCGGGGAGCTGTTTTTT,CASSLRPINTGELFF
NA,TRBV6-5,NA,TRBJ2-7,TGTGCCAGCAGGGCGGGACCGTACGAGCAGTACTTC,CASRAGPYEQYF
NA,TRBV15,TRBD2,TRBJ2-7,TGTGCCACCAGCAGAGGGCCAGCGGGAAGGTACGAGCAGTACTTC,CATSRGPAGRYEQYF
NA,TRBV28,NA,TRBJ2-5,TGTGCCAGCAGTTTACCAGGTCCTGCCTTAGAGACCCAGTACTTC,CASSLPGPALETQYF
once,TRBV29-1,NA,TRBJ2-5,TGCAGCGTTCCTACAGGGTTAAAGACCCAGTACTTC,CSVPTGLKTQYF
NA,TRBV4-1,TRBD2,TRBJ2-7,TGCGCCAGCAGTACTCCGGGGAGTACTAGCGGCTACGAGCAGTACTTC,CASSTPGSTSGYEQYF
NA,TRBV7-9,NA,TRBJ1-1,TGTGCCAGCAGCTTCCGGAGCGTGGCGAACACTGAAGCTTTCTTT,CASSFRSVANTEAFF
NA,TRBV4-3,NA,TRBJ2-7,TGCGCCAGCAGCCAAGATCTAGGGTACGAGCAGTACTTC,CASSQDLGYEQYF
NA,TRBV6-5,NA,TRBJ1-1,TGTGCCAGCAGTTACCAGGGGCTCCCTGCGACTGAAGCTTTCTTT,CASSYQGLPATEAFF
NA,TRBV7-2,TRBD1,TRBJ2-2,TGTGCCAGCAGAGGGACAGGAAACACCGGGGAGCTGTTTTTT,CASRGTGNTGELFF
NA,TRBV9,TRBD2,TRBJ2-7,TGTGCCAGCAGCTCGAGACTAGCGGGAAACTCCTACGAGCAGTACTTC,CASSSRLAGNSYEQYF
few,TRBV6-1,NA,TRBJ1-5,TGTGCCAGCAGTGGACTAGTCACCCCGAATCAGCCCCAGCATTTT,CASSGLVTPNQPQHF
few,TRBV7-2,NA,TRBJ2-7,TGTGCCAGCAGCTTAAGCATCAGCCCCGGAGATAGAGAGCAGTACTTC,CASSLSISPGDREQYF
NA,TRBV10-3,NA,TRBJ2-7,TGTGCCATCAGTGCTGGCAGCGAATACGAGCAGTACTTC,CAISAGSEYEQYF
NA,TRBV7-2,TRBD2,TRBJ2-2,TGTGCCAGCAGCTTAGAATCAGCGGGAGGAACCGGGGAGCTGTTTTTT,CASSLESAGGTGELFF
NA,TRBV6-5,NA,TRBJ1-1,TGTGCCACCCGACCAGAACAGGGGAACACTGAAGCTTTCTTT,CATRPEQGNTEAFF
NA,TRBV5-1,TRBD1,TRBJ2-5,TGCGCCAGCAGCTCGGGACAGAACCAAGAGACCCAGTACTTC,CASSSGQNQETQYF
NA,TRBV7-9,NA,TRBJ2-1,TGTGCCAGCAGCTTACGGGGGACTAATGAGCAGTTCTTC,CASSLRGTNEQFF
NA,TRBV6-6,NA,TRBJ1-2,TGTGCCAGCAGTTACAGGCAATCCTATGGCTACACCTTC,CASSYRQSYGYTF
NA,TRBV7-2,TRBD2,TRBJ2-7,TGTGCCAGCAGCTTAGTGGGCGGGAGGAACTACGAGCAGTACTTC,CASSLVGGRNYEQYF
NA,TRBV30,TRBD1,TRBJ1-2,TGTGCCTGGAGTGTAGAGGGGGCACTCTTCACCTTC,CAWSVEGALFTF
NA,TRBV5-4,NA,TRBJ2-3,TGTGCCAGCAGCTCCCTAGAAATTGCTCCAGATACGCAGTATTTT,CASSSLEIAPDTQYF
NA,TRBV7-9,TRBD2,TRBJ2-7,TGTGCCAGCAGCCCGGGTAGCGGGAGAACCTACGAGCAGTACTTC,CASSPGSGRTYEQYF
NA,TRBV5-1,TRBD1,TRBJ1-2,TGCGCCAGCCGGGGGACAGGGAATGGCTACACCTTC,CASRGTGNGYTF
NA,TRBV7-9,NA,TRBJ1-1,TGTGCCAGCAGCCCGCGATCTAGTCCGGGTACTGAAGCTTTCTTT,CASSPRSSPGTEAFF
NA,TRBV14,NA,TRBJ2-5,TGTGCCAGCAGCCAAGTAGTTAACAGCCTTCAAGAGACCCAGTACTTC,CASSQVVNSLQETQYF
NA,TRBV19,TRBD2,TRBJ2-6,TGTGCCAGTTTAGCGGGAGGGCCTGGGGCCAACGTCCTGACTTTC,CASLAGGPGANVLTF
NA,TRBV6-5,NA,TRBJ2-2,TGTGCCGCTCTCTCCAGGGGCGGCGACACCGGGGAGCTGTTTTTT,CAALSRGGDTGELFF
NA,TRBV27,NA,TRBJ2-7,TGTGCCAGCGGGCGCAGCGGTGGGACCTACGAGCAGTACTTC,CASGRSGGTYEQYF